This T cell receptor beta chain was retrieved from a study of T cells in Graves' hyperthyroidism and ophthalmopathy. Notes on the study in general: A model built on 13 V-J features separated ophthalmopathy from stable hyperthyroidism. Ophthalmopathy, which appeared later, was predicted by the model a median roughly 6.6 months before onset.

Comments on this clonotype: The antigen remains undetermined.

Trimming took off 4 bases at V and 0 bases at J, with 16 bases between the two ends. Germline V lookup: CDR1 MGHDK, CDR2 SYGVNS. The CDR3 loop spans 16 amino acids. What was amplified from RNA transcripts were TCR beta CDR3 regions. First-round RT-PCR of the TCR CDR3 relied on the HTBI primer set. Using its own MiXCR run on the multiplex PCR reads, TCRdb lists one record per CDR3 protein. Of roughly 570,000 distinct CDR3 sequences listed, under 60% are singletons. Source material: peripheral blood or thyroid tissue (not recorded which). V and J are TRBV25-1 and TRBJ2-7; no clear D. The receptor comes from a woman younger than 30 with Graves' hyperthyroidism. This chain's CDR3 is CASSGPTDESSYEQYF. For the CDR3, the DNA is TGTGCCAGCAGTGGTCCCACAGACGAATCCTCCTACGAGCAGTACTTC.